This T cell receptor (beta chain) came from a study of PD-L1 blockade in urothelial cancer. Study at large: From 2014, patients received atezolizumab, given as 1,200 mg intravenously every 3 weeks.

CDR3 size: 16 residues. V shed 1 base and J 6 bases; nucleotides not matched to a gene: 11. Per the germline V gene, CDR1 is SGHTA and CDR2 is FQGTGA. The repertoire was sequenced with immunoSEQ multiplex PCR; TCRdb's copy has only in-frame clones and lacks some. The data contain 75,000 to 100,000 clones, over 65% of them singletons. Indicated time point: peripheral blood 6 weeks after treatment start. The chain carries TRBV7-3 and TRBJ1-2; 7 nucleotides align to TRBD1. The sequence was collected from a man between 65 and 79 years old with urothelial cancer. Sequencing was performed on PBMCs, taken around atezolizumab (anti-PD-L1) treatment. CDR3 amino acids: CASSLKGADRAHGYTF. The CDR3 nucleotides are TGTGCCAGCAGCTTAAAGGGGGCAGACAGGGCCCATGGCTACACCTTC.